Each of the 22 T cell receptor beta chains below was sequenced from the same sample in a study of blood T cell repertoires in COVID-19. This table comes from immunoSEQ multiplex PCR, and its TCRdb copy is limited to in-frame clones, with some not included. The data show about 57,000 clones, 80% to 90% seen once. The sequencing input was peripheral blood. These receptor sequences come from a human donor in a cohort sampled during active COVID-19.

CDR3 DNA: TGTGCCAGCACCCCTAGGCCCCACCTCATGAACACTGAAGCTTTCTTT. Its protein product is CASTPRPHLMNTEAFF. The chain combines TRBV5-4 with TRBJ1-1; no definite D call. Trimming pared 6 bases from V and 0 bases from J, leaving 18 bases between. There are 16 residues in the CDR3. CDR1 is SGHNT, CDR2 YYREEE, per germline (reference sequence). The full variable domain, completed using reference TRBV5-4 and TRBJ1-1, is ETGVTQSPTHLIKTRGQQVTLRCSSQSGHNTVSWYQQALGQGPQFIFQYYREEENGRGNFPPRFSGLQFPNYSSELNVNALELDDSALYLCASTPRPHLMNTEAFFGQGTRLTVV.

V and J are TRBV5-4 and TRBJ2-5, with TRBD2 as a possible D gene (6 bases). Germline V CDR1 and CDR2: SGHNT, YYREEE (reference sequence). CDR3 size: 15 residues. Trimming took off 3 bases at V and 7 bases at J, with 19 bases between the two ends. The CDR3 sequence: CASSSAAGAGGTQYF. The DNA for the CDR3 is TGTGCCAGCAGCTCCGCCGCCGGGGCCGGGGGGACCCAGTACTTC.

The chain employs TRBV7-8 and TRBJ1-5; no definite D call. V was clipped by 5 bases and J by 8 bases, with 13 bases between them. Germline CDR1 reads SGHVS; CDR2 reads FQNEAQ. The CDR3 runs 13 residues. The CDR3 bases are TGTGCCAGCAGCGCCGGACCGACTAAGCCCCAGCATTTT. It codes for CASSAGPTKPQHF.

Comments on this clone: One end of the junction varies from germline; a read error may be responsible. CDR3 protein: CASSKEQGNQPQHF. The CDR3 nucleotides are TGCGCCAGCAGCAAAGAACAGGGCAATCAGCCCCAGCATTTT. The chain couples TRBV4-1 to TRBJ1-5, with D possibly TRBD1 on 5 matching bases. The CDR3 is made up of 14 amino acids. Looked up from germline, CDR1 is MGHRA and CDR2 is YSYEKL.

The chain couples TRBV18 to TRBJ2-1; 8 bases fit TRBD2. V lost 5 bases to trimming and J lost 8 bases; unmatched junction nucleotides: 14. This CDR3 contains 16 residues. The germline V gene has CDR1 KGHSH and CDR2 LQKENI. The CDR3: CASSSTSGTRSDEQFF. CDR3 coding DNA: TGTGCCAGCTCATCAACCTCGGGGACTAGGTCAGATGAGCAGTTCTTC. The complete variable domain, with remaining parts taken from reference TRBV18 and TRBJ2-1, reads NAGVMQNPRHLVRRRGQEARLRCSPMKGHSHVYWYRQLPEEGLKFMVYLQKENIIDESGMPKERFSAEFPKEGPSILRIQQVVRGDSAAYFCASSSTSGTRSDEQFFGPGTRLTVL.

The chain couples TRBV6-2 or TRBV6-3 to TRBJ2-5, with TRBD1 matching 7 bases. Germline trimming cut 6 bases from V and 7 bases from J; bases unmatched to any gene: 8. The CDR3 is 13 residues long. Germline V CDR1 and CDR2: MNHEY, SVGEGT. CDR3 sequence (DNA): TGTGCCAGCAGCCGACAGGGCCTTGGGACCCAGTACTTC. This translates into CASSRQGLGTQYF.

The chain couples TRBV2 to TRBJ1-2; 11 bases line up with TRBD1. In germline, CDR1 is SNHLY, CDR2 FYNNEI. The CDR3 is 13 amino acids. V trimming: 5 bases; J trimming: 8 bases; junction bases outside the gene matches: 4. DNA of the CDR3: TGTGCCAGCAGTTCGGACAGGGGGCAAGGCTACACCTTC. Protein: CASSSDRGQGYTF.

The chain couples TRBV4-3 to TRBJ2-3, with 9 bases that match TRBD2. Germline V gene data show CDR1 as LGHNA and CDR2 as YSLEER. Unmatched junction bases numbered 3, after V lost 0 bases and J lost 5 bases. The CDR3 is 15 amino acids. The CDR3 region is CASSQDAGGKDTQYF. Written as DNA, the CDR3 is TGCGCCAGCAGCCAAGATGCGGGGGGGAAAGATACGCAGTATTTT.

J is TRBJ2-1 and V is TRBV13; 10 positions agree with TRBD2. This CDR3 has 16 amino acids. Germline CDR1 reads PRHDT; CDR2 reads FYEKMQ (reference sequence). V shed 1 base, J shed 0 bases, and the junction held 0 bases outside the gene matches. CDR3 nucleotides: TGTGCCAGCAGCTTAGCTAGCGGGAGCTCCTACAATGAGCAGTTCTTC. Protein product: CASSLASGSSYNEQFF.

V usage is TRBV19 and J usage is TRBJ1-4; TRBD1 aligns across 10 bases. Germline V CDR1 and CDR2: LNHDA, SQIVND (reference sequence). V was clipped by 6 bases and J by 8 bases; unmatched bases: 6. The CDR3 length is 14 residues. Here the CDR3 DNA reads TGTGCCAGTAGCCTGGACAGGGGGAGAGAAAAACTGTTTTTT. Translation: CASSLDRGREKLFF.

The chain joins TRBV5-1 to TRBJ2-3, with a weak D call TRBD1 (5 bases). Trimming pared 6 bases from V and 0 bases from J, leaving 11 bases between. The germline CDR1 and CDR2 sequences are SGHRS and YFSETQ. The CDR3 totals 14 residues. The DNA of the CDR3 is TGCGCCAGCACAACAGGACGTAGCACAGATACGCAGTATTTT. Translated: CASTTGRSTDTQYF.

The chain combines TRBV6-5 with TRBJ1-4; a possible D gene is TRBD1 (6 bases). Trimming took off 6 bases at V and 15 bases at J, with 14 bases between the two ends. This CDR3 comprises 11 residues. CDR1 is MNHEY, CDR2 SVGAGI, per germline. The CDR3 sequence is CASRTGVIVFF. The CDR3 DNA reads as TGTGCCAGCAGGACAGGAGTTATTGTGTTTTTT.

The chain links TRBV4-1 to TRBJ1-2, with TRBD1 matching 8 bases. The germline CDR1 and CDR2 sequences are MGHRA and YSYEKL. CDR3 size: 14 residues. V shed 3 bases and J 3 bases; nucleotides not matched to a gene: 3. For the CDR3, the DNA is TGCGCCAGCAGCCAGGCGACAGGGGACTATGGCTACACCTTC. Translated, it gives CASSQATGDYGYTF.

This clone was observed once. CDR3 bases: TGTGCCAGCAGTTACTCGACGGGATTCTACGAGCAGTACTTC. Translated, it gives CASSYSTGFYEQYF. The chain recombines TRBV6-2 or TRBV6-3 with TRBJ2-7; the D gene is possibly TRBD2 (5 bases). There are 14 residues in the CDR3. Germline V CDR1 and CDR2: MNHEY, SVGEGT. Between the trimmed V and J ends, which lost 0 bases and 3 bases, there was a span of 9 bases.

The V gene is TRBV19, the J gene TRBJ2-7, with 10 bases fitting TRBD1. This CDR3 comprises 14 residues. Germline V gene sequence: CDR1 LNHDA, CDR2 SQIVND (reference sequence). V dropped 9 bases and J dropped 3; count of bases not matched to a gene: 8. CDR3 coding DNA: TGTGCCAGCCAGGCGACAGGGGGCATCTACGAGCAGTACTTC. Protein: CASQATGGIYEQYF.

The chain employs TRBV12-5 and TRBJ2-2; the D gene is possibly TRBD2 (5 bases). Trimming stripped 1 base from V and 3 bases from J, with 12 bases between. The CDR3 consists of 16 residues. Germline V gene data show CDR1 as LGHNT and CDR2 as FRNRAP. The CDR3 spells CASGLERASYTGELFF. The CDR3 nucleotides are TGTGCTAGTGGTTTGGAAAGGGCTAGCTACACCGGGGAGCTGTTTTTT.

This clone has a single count. The chain employs TRBV27 and TRBJ2-7, with D possibly matching TRBD2 (7 bases). This CDR3 has 17 amino acids. Germline V CDR1 and CDR2: MNHEY, SMNVEV (reference sequence). Deletions cut 5 bases from V and 2 bases from J, with 22 bases between. The CDR3 is CASSKGGALGPTYEQYF. Here the CDR3 DNA reads TGTGCCAGCAGTAAGGGGGGGGCGTTGGGACCAACCTACGAGCAGTACTTC.

The chain is built from TRBV7-2 and TRBJ2-7, with a possible D match to TRBD2 (5 bases). The CDR3 has 16 amino acids. CDR1 SGHTA and CDR2 FQGNSA come from the germline V gene. Trimming removed 5 bases from V and 5 bases from J, with 22 bases in between. CDR3 region: CASSLQWTRTAHEQYF. The CDR3 DNA reads as TGTGCCAGCAGCCTGCAATGGACTCGAACCGCCCACGAGCAGTACTTC.

This clone was recorded a few times. The gene calls are TRBV11-2 and TRBJ1-6, with 8 bases lining up with TRBD1. CDR1 is SGHAT and CDR2 is FQNNGV in the germline V gene. The CDR3 runs to 16 residues. J was trimmed by 7 bases and V by 3 bases; bases with no gene match: 8. The CDR3 region has the DNA TGTGCCAGCAGCTTCCTGACAGGGGTAGGGAATTCACCCCTCCACTTT. Protein product: CASSFLTGVGNSPLHF. Variable domain in full (rest from reference TRBV11-2 and TRBJ1-6): EAGVAQSPRYKIIEKRQSVAFWCNPISGHATLYWYQQILGQGPKLLIQFQNNGVVDDSQLPKDRFSAERLKGVDSTLKIQPAKLEDSAVYLCASSFLTGVGNSPLHFGNGTRLTVT.

The chain recombines TRBV7-6 with TRBJ2-3; 8 bases are a match to TRBD2. CDR3 size: 17 residues. V gave up 1 base and J gave up 2 bases; unmatched junction bases: 8. Germline V gene lookup returns CDR1 SGHVS and CDR2 FNYEAQ. The CDR3 region has the DNA TGTGCCAGCAGCTTAGTTCCAGCGGGGGTTTACACAGATACGCAGTATTTT. This translates into CASSLVPAGVYTDTQYF.

The CDR3 sequence: CASSLAGTSGSTYEQYF. The CDR3, as DNA: TGTGCCAGCAGCTTAGCCGGGACTAGCGGATCCACCTACGAGCAGTACTTC. V gene TRBV7-6 combines with J gene TRBJ2-7; 11 nucleotides agree with TRBD2. There are 17 residues in the CDR3. Germline CDR1 reads SGHVS; CDR2 reads FNYEAQ. Trimming removed 0 bases from V and 2 bases from J; junction bases left unmatched: 6.

The rearrangement links TRBV7-2 to TRBJ2-1; D is undetermined. CDR1 SGHTA and CDR2 FQGNSA come from the germline V gene. The CDR3 spans 13 residues. V lost 5 bases to trimming and J lost 5 bases, with 10 bases between them. The CDR3 nucleotides are TGTGCCAGCAGCCCCGGGTACGACAATGAGCAGTTCTTC. Amino acids: CASSPGYDNEQFF.